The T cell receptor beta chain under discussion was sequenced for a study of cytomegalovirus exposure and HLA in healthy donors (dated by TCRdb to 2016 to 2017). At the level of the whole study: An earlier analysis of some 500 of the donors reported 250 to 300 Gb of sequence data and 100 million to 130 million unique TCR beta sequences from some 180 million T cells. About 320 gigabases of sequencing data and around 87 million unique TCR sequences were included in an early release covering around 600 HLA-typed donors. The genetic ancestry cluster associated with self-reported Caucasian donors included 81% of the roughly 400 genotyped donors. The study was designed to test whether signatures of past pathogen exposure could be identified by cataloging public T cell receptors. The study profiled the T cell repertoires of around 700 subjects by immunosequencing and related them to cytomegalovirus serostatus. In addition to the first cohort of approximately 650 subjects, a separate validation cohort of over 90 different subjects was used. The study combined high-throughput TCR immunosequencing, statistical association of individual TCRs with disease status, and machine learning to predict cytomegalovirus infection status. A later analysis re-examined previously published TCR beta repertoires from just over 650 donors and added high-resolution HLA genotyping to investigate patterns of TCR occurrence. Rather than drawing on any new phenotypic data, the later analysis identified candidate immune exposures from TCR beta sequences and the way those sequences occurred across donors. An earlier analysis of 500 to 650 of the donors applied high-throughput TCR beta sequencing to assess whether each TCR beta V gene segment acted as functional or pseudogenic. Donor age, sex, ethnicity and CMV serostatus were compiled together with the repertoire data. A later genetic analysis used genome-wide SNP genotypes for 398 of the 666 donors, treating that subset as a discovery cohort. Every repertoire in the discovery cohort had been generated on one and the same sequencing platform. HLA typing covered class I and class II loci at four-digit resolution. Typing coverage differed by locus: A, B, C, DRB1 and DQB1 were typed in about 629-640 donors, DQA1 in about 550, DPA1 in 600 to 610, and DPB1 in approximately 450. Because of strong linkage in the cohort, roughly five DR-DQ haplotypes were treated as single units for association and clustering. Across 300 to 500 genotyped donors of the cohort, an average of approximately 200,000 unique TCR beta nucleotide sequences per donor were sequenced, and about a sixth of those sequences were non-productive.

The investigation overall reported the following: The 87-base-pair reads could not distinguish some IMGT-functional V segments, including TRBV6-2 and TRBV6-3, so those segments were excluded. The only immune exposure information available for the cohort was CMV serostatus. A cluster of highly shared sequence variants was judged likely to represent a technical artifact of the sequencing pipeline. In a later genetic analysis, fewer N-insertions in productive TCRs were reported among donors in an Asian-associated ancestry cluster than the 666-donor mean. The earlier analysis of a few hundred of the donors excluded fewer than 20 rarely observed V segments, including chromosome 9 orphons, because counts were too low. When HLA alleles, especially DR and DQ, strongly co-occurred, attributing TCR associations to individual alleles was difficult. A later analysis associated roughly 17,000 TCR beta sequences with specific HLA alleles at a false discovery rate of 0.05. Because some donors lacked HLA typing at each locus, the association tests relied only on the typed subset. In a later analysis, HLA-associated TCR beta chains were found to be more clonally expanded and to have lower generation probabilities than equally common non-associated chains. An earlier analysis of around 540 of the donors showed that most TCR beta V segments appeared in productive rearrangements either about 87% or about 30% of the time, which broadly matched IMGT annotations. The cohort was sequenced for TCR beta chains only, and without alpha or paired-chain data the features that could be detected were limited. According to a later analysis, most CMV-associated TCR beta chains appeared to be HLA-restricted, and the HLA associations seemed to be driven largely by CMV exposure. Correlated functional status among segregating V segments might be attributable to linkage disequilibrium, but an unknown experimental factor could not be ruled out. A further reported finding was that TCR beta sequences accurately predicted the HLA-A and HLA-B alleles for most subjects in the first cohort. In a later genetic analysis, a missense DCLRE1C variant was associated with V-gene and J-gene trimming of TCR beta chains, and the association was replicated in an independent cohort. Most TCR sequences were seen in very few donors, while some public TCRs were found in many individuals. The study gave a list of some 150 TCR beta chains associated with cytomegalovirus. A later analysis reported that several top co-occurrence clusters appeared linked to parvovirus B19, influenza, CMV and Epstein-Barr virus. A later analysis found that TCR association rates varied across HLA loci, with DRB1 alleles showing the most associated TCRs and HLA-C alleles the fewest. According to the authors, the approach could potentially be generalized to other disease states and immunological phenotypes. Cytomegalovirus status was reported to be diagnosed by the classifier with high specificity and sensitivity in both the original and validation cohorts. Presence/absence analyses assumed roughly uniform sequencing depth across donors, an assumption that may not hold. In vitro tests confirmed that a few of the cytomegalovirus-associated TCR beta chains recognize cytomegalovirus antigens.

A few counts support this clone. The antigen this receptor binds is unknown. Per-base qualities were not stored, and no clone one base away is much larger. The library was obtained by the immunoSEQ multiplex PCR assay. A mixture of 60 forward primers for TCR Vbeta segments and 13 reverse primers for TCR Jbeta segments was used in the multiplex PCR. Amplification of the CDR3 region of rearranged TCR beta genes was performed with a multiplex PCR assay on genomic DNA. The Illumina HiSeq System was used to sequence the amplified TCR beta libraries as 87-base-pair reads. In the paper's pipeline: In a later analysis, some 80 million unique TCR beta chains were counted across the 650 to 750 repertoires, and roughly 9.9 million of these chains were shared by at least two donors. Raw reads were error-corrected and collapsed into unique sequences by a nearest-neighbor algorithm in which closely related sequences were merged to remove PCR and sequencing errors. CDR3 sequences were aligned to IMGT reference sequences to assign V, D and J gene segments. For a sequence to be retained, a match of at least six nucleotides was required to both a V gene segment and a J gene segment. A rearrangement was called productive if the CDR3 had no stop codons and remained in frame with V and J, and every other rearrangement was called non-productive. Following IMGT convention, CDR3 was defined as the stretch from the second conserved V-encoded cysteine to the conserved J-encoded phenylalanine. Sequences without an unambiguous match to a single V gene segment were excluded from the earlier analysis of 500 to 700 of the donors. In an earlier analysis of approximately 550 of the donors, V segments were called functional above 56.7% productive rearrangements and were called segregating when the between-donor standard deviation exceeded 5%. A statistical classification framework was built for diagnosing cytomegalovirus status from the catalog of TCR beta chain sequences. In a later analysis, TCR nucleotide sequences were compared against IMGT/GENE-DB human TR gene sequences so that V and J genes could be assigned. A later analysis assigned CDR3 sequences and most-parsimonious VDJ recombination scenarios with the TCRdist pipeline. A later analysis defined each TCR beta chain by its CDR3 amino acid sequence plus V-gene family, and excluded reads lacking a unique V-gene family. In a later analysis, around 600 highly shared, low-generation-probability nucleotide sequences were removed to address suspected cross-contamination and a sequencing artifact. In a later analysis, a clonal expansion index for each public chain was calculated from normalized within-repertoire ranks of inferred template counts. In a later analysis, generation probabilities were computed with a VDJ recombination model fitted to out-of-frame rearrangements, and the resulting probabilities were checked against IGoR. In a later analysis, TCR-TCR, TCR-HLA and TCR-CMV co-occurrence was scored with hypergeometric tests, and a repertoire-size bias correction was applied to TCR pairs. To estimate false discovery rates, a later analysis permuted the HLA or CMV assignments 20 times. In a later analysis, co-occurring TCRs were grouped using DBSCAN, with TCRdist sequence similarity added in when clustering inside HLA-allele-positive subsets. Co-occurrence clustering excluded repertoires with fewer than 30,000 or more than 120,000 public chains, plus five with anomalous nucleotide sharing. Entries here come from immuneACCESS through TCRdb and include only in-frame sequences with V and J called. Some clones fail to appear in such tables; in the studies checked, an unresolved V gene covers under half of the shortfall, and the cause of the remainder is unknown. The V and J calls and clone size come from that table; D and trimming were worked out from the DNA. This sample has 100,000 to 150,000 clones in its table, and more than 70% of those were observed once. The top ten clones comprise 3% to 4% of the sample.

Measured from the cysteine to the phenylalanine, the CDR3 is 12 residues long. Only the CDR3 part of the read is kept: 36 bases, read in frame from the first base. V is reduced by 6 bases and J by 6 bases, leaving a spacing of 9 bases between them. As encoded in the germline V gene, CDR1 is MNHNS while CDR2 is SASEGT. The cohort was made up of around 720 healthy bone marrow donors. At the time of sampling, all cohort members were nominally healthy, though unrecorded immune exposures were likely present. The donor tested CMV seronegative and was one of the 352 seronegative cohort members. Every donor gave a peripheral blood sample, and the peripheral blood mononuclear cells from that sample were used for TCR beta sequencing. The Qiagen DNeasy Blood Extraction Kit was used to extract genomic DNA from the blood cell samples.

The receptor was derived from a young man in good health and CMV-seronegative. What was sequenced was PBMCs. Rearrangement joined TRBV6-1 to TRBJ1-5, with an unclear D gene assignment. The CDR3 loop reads CASSPGVQPQHF. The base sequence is TGTGCCAGCAGCCCGGGAGTTCAGCCCCAGCATTTT.